The following is a T cell receptor beta chain sequence with its context. This specimen belongs to a study of control samples from healthy donors and cancer patients. Sequencing was performed with immunoSEQ multiplex PCR; in TCRdb, only in-frame clones are kept and a portion is missing. Seen here are around 130,000 clones, more than 75% observed once, and the top ten hold 12%. V lost 4 bases and J lost 1, with 4 bases in between. The CDR3 extends over 11 amino acids. Germline loops: CDR1 SQVTM, CDR2 ANQGSEA. The sequencing input was blood. The TCR was taken from a man aged 25-45 years in good health. The chain uses TRBV29-1 and TRBJ1-1; D is unresolved. CDR3 sequence (DNA): TGCAGCGTTGGACAGAACACTGAAGCTTTCTTT. Protein product: CSVGQNTEAFF. The full variable domain, its missing parts supplied by reference TRBV29-1 and TRBJ1-1, is SAVISQKPSRDICQRGTSLTIQCQVDSQVTMMFWYRQQPGQSLTLIATANQGSEATYESGFVIDKFPISRPNLTFSTLTVSNMSPEDSSIYLCSVGQNTEAFFGQGTRLTVV.